The T cell receptor beta chain described here comes from a study of T cells in localized non-small cell lung cancer. Points from the study as a whole: Tumor showed lower T cell clonality than uninvolved adjacent lung, where it was highest. In adjacent lung appeared a median 57 of the top 100 tumor clones.

About this clone: Its antigen is unknown.

The method was immunoSEQ multiplex PCR; TCRdb's version includes in-frame clones alone and lacks a portion of them. The repertoire holds some 72,000 clones, just under 85% seen once, with approximately 3% in the top ten. The sequence came from a man aged 40 to 70 with stage I lung adenocarcinoma. Specimen: peripheral blood, collected before any cancer treatment.

Written as DNA, the CDR3 is TGTGCCAGCAGCGTGACAGCAGCCCACTACGAGCAGTACTTC. It translates to CASSVTAAHYEQYF. The genes are TRBV7-9 and TRBJ2-7; weak D call: TRBD1 (5 bases). The CDR3 spans 14 residues. Trimming shortened V by 5 bases and J by 3 bases, and 14 bases separated the two germline ends. CDR1 SEHNR and CDR2 FQNEAQ come from the germline V gene (reference sequence).